This entry concerns a single TCR beta chain. The antigen remains undetermined. This entry belongs to a study of post-analysis software for immune sequencing data. Across the whole study: The disease courses covered relapsing-remitting, secondary progressive and progressive-relapsing multiple sclerosis. General study results and limits: Roughly 5 TRBV segments, TRBV5-6, TRBV5-1 and TRBV20-1 among them, were found more frequent in patients than controls. Normalized Chao1 diversity was significantly lower in multiple sclerosis patients than in controls.

Germline V lookup: CDR1 ENHRY, CDR2 SYGVKD. This CDR3 region has 11 residues. Unique molecular identifiers were present in the TCR beta cDNA libraries. T cells, roughly 0.9 to 11 million of them, yielded some 500,000 cDNA molecules. TCRdb used MiXCR to reprocess the PCR reads, holding one entry per CDR3 protein. Here the sample spans roughly 570,000 distinct CDR3 sequences, 34% being singletons. Sequencing input: blood. The chain uses TRBV10-3 and TRBJ2-5, with D hard to call. The J call is uncertain, as TRBJ2-7 better fits the DNA end. This clonotype was sampled from a girl aged 2-17 years with multiple sclerosis. The CDR3 bases are TGTGCCATCAGTTCGAACTACGAGCAGTACTTC. It specifies CAISSNYEQYF.